Described below is a single TCR beta chain sequence and its context. Authors' analysis steps: For nucleated cells, counts were estimated from reference gene primer amplification. Profiled with immunoSEQ multiplex PCR; TCRdb holds only in-frame clones, not every one. V, J and clone size were drawn from that table, and D and trimming were deduced from the DNA. The sample records 100,000 to 150,000 clones, approximately 90% being singletons. This entry comes from a study of blood T cell repertoires in COVID-19. In the study overall: Sites across the United States, Italy and Spain contributed samples from acute and convalescent COVID-19. PBMCs, B-cell-depleted T cells, or T cells provided the cDNA or gDNA that made up the material.

Sequenced: peripheral blood. This TCR came from a human donor in a cohort sampled during active COVID-19.

CDR3 residues: CASSLSADYGYTF. The CDR3 DNA reads TGTGCCAGCAGTTTATCGGCGGACTATGGCTACACCTTC. The genes are TRBV28 and TRBJ1-2; D remains ambiguous. The germline gives CDR1 MDHEN, CDR2 SYDVKM. Trimming took 1 base from V and 3 from J, leaving 6 bases between them. CDR3 size: 13 residues.